These 7 T cell receptor beta chains came from one sample sequenced in a study of control samples from healthy donors and cancer patients. Sequencing used immunoSEQ multiplex PCR; TCRdb keeps in-frame clones, though not all of them. The repertoire holds around 150,000 clones, with roughly 88% as singletons. Material for sequencing was blood. The receptors shown here come from a man in his late teens or twenties in good health.

This clone was counted once. V usage is TRBV6-5 and J usage is TRBJ2-1, with D unclear. The CDR3 contains 11 residues. Germline V gene sequence: CDR1 MNHEY, CDR2 SVGAGI. V shed 5 bases and J shed 4 bases, with 3 bases lying between them. CDR3 DNA sequence: TGTGCCAGCAGTAATTACAATGAGCAGTTCTTC. Its translation is CASSNYNEQFF.

A single count supports this clone. J is TRBJ2-2 and V is TRBV12-3 or TRBV12-4; D ambiguous. Trimming stripped 6 bases from V and 7 bases from J, with 9 bases between. The CDR3 totals 12 residues. The CDR3 is CASSLTSGELFF. For the CDR3, the DNA is TGTGCCAGCAGCTTGACAAGCGGGGAGCTGTTTTTT.

The table lists this clone with a few counts. The V call is TRBV7-9, the J call TRBJ2-7; weak D call: TRBD2 (5 bases). This CDR3 region has 12 residues. The V gene's germline CDR1 is SEHNR and CDR2 FQNEAQ (reference sequence). V shed 3 bases and J shed 4 bases, with 7 bases lying between them. The CDR3 coding sequence is TGTGCCAGCAGCTTGTCGGGGTACGAGCAGTACTTC. Translation: CASSLSGYEQYF.

V usage is TRBV9 and J usage is TRBJ2-3; 11 positions match TRBD1. V shed 4 bases, J shed 3 bases, and the junction held 7 bases outside the gene matches. The CDR3 spans 16 residues. Germline-derived CDR1 and CDR2 are SGDLS and YYNGEE. The CDR3 coding sequence is TGTGCCAGCAGCTTCCGGACAGGGGGCTCTACAGATACGCAGTATTTT. Translated: CASSFRTGGSTDTQYF.

The chain joins TRBV7-2 to TRBJ1-5; the D gene is possibly TRBD1 (5 bases). The CDR3 loop spans 13 amino acids. V lost 5 bases and J lost 3, with 8 bases in between. Germline-derived CDR1 and CDR2 are SGHTA and FQGNSA. The CDR3, as DNA: TGTGCCAGCAGCCGGGACTTCAATCAGCCCCAGCATTTT. It codes for CASSRDFNQPQHF.

The rearrangement links TRBV6-2 or TRBV6-3 to TRBJ1-3; no clear D gene. The V end lost 4 bases, the J end lost 0 bases, and 7 bases lay between the germline ends. The CDR3 runs 14 residues. Germline CDR1 reads MNHEY; CDR2 reads SVGEGT. The DNA of the CDR3 is TGTGCCAGCAGTTTGTGGTCCTCTGGAAACACCATATATTTT. Its protein product is CASSLWSSGNTIYF.

This sequence joins TRBV19 and TRBJ2-7; 8 bases align to TRBD1. Germline lookup yields CDR1 LNHDA and CDR2 SQIVND (reference sequence). The V segment lost 1 base and the J segment 5 bases; nucleotides outside the gene matches: 7. This CDR3 spans 15 amino acids. CDR3 DNA sequence: TGTGCCAGTAGTATAGCGCGGACAGGGAGCAACGAGCAGTACTTC. Translating it yields CASSIARTGSNEQYF.